The sequence of this T cell receptor (beta chain) was determined in a study of blood T cell repertoires in COVID-19. Turning to the study itself: The United States, Italy and Spain supplied acute and convalescent COVID-19 samples. In each case, the material was cDNA or gDNA derived from T cells, B-cell-depleted T cells, or PBMCs.

Only in-frame clones appear in the TCRdb table, and some are missing; sequencing was by immunoSEQ multiplex PCR. The sample contains about 90,000 clones, 65% to 90% of which appear only once. The source of this sequence is a man aged 80 or over with active or convalescent COVID-19. The sequenced sample was peripheral blood.

Here the CDR3 reads CASSVSGEQFF. The DNA of the CDR3 is TGTGCCAGCAGCGTTAGTGGTGAGCAGTTCTTC. The gene calls are TRBV6-2 or TRBV6-3 and TRBJ2-1; D is undetermined. CDR3 length: 11 residues. CDR1 and CDR2 from the germline V gene are MNHEY and SVGEGT. V was cut by 6 bases and J by 9 bases, with 9 bases left in between.